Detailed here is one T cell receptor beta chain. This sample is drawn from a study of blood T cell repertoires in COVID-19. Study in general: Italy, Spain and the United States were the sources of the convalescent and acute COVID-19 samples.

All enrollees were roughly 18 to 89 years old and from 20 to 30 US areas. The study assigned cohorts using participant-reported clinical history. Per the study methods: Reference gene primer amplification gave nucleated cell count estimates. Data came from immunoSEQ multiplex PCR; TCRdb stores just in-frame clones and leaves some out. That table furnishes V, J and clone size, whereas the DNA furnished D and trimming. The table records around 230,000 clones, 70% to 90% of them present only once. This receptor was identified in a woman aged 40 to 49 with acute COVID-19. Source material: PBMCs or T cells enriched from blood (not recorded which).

Written as DNA, the CDR3 is TGTGCCAGCTCGTTCGGGACAGCCATCTATGGCTACACCTTC. Its protein is CASSFGTAIYGYTF. V and J are TRBV18 and TRBJ1-2, with TRBD1 identical over 7 bases. CDR3 length: 14 residues. V lost 6 bases to trimming and J lost 4 bases; unmatched junction nucleotides: 8. Looked up from germline, CDR1 is KGHSH and CDR2 is LQKENI. Filled out from reference TRBV18 and TRBJ1-2, the complete variable domain reads NAGVMQNPRHLVRRRGQEARLRCSPMKGHSHVYWYRQLPEEGLKFMVYLQKENIIDESGMPKERFSAEFPKEGPSILRIQQVVRGDSAAYFCASSFGTAIYGYTFGSGTRLTVV.